Listed here is a single TCR beta chain. What it recognizes is unknown. Germline V gene sequence: CDR1 ENHRY, CDR2 SYGVKD. Trimming stripped 7 bases from V and 5 bases from J, with 11 bases between. CDR3 length: 12 amino acids. These data originate in a study of T cells in localized non-small cell lung cancer. General study points: In adjacent lung appeared a median approximately 57 of the top 100 tumor clones. A higher density of T cells in blood coincided with extended overall survival. It remains possible that heterogeneity exists, since only one tumor region was sequenced.

Sequencing was performed with immunoSEQ multiplex PCR; in TCRdb, only in-frame clones are kept and a portion is missing. The sample has roughly 35,000 clones, approximately 89% seen once. Sequenced here: peripheral blood mononuclear cells, sampled before any cancer treatment. The clonotype comes from a female donor older than 55 with stage II lung adenocarcinoma. The genes are TRBV10-3 and TRBJ1-2; D is perhaps TRBD1 (5 bases). CDR3 loop: CAITTGGYGYTF. The CDR3 DNA reads as TGTGCCATCACTACGGGGGGGTATGGCTACACCTTC.